A selection of T cell receptor beta chains follows, all from one sample in a study of cytomegalovirus exposure and HLA in healthy donors. Sequenced by immunoSEQ multiplex PCR; TCRdb stores in-frame clones only, minus some. The table includes 160,000 or so clones, approximately 78% detected once. Material for sequencing was PBMCs. These receptors originate from a male donor in good health and CMV-seronegative. The CDR3 runs from the conserved cysteine through the conserved F or W. A D gene is named only where the DNA matches it firmly. Clone size is given for some rows only: seen once, a few or many times, or a class if the clone is expanded.

V: TRBV6-5
D: NA
J: TRBJ1-1
size: NA
DNA: TGTGCCAGCAGTTACGGGGGGACTGAAGCTTTCTTT
CDR3: CASSYGGTEAFF

V: TRBV15
D: NA
J: TRBJ2-5
size: NA
DNA: TGTGCCACCAGCCGAACAGGCACCCAAGAGACCCAGTACTTC
CDR3: CATSRTGTQETQYF

V: TRBV6-4
D: TRBD1
J: TRBJ2-2
size: NA
DNA: TGTGCCCCCGCAGGGGGAACCGGGGAGCTGTTTTTT
CDR3: CAPAGGTGELFF

V: TRBV4-3
D: NA
J: TRBJ2-3
size: few
DNA: TGCGCCAGCAGCCAAGAGGCAGGGACTAGCACAGATACGCAGTATTTT
CDR3: CASSQEAGTSTDTQYF

V: TRBV19
D: TRBD2
J: TRBJ2-1
size: NA
DNA: TGTGCCAGTAGTATCCTGACTAGCGGGAGCAATGAGCAGTTCTTC
CDR3: CASSILTSGSNEQFF

V: TRBV5-4
D: NA
J: TRBJ2-3
size: NA
DNA: TGTGCCAGCAGCTTGTGGGGGGGCGTGGGCACAGATACGCAGTATTTT
CDR3: CASSLWGGVGTDTQYF

V: TRBV7-9
D: TRBD1
J: TRBJ1-4
size: NA
DNA: TGTGCCAGCAGCTCAGGAGGGACAGCTAATGAAAAACTGTTTTTT
CDR3: CASSSGGTANEKLFF

V: TRBV19
D: NA
J: TRBJ1-1
size: NA
DNA: TGTGCCAGTAGTGGGGGCGCAGGGGCTTACACTGAAGCTTTCTTT
CDR3: CASSGGAGAYTEAFF

V: TRBV7-9
D: TRBD2
J: TRBJ2-7
size: NA
DNA: TGTGCCAGCAGCGCCGCGGCCGGACTAGCGGTCCACGAGCAGTACTTC
CDR3: CASSAAAGLAVHEQYF

V: TRBV5-8
D: TRBD1
J: TRBJ1-2
size: NA
DNA: TGTGCCAGCAGCGAGGGACAGAGAGTCGACTATGGCTACACCTTC
CDR3: CASSEGQRVDYGYTF

V: TRBV11-1
D: TRBD2
J: TRBJ2-3
size: NA
DNA: TGTGCCAGCAGCTTAGACGGGAGGGCCGGGGATACGCAGTATTTT
CDR3: CASSLDGRAGDTQYF

V: TRBV4-1
D: NA
J: TRBJ1-2
size: few
DNA: TGCGCCAGCAGCCAGCCCACTTCTAACTATGGCTACACCTTC
CDR3: CASSQPTSNYGYTF

V: TRBV5-8
D: NA
J: TRBJ1-5
size: NA
DNA: TGTGCCAGCAGCTTAGGAACAGTTAGCAATCAGCCCCAGCATTTT
CDR3: CASSLGTVSNQPQHF

V: TRBV7-8
D: NA
J: TRBJ1-2
size: NA
DNA: TGTGCCAGCAGCTTAGGTATCAGAACTAACTATGGCTACACCTTC
CDR3: CASSLGIRTNYGYTF

V: TRBV5-4
D: TRBD2
J: TRBJ2-1
size: few
DNA: TGTGCCAGCAGCGGGGCCCCGGGACTAGCGGGAGTGGGTGAGCAGTTCTTC
CDR3: CASSGAPGLAGVGEQFF

V: TRBV29-1
D: TRBD1
J: TRBJ1-2
size: NA
DNA: TGCAGCGTTAAGACAGGGATTAACTATGGCTACACCTTC
CDR3: CSVKTGINYGYTF

V: TRBV25-1
D: NA
J: TRBJ2-4
size: NA
DNA: TGTGCCAGCAGTGAGCCAGGCTCTAAAAACATTCAGTACTTC
CDR3: CASSEPGSKNIQYF

V: TRBV4-1
D: NA
J: TRBJ1-1
size: NA
DNA: TGCGCCAGCAGCCAAGCGATTGTCGGGAACACTGAAGCTTTCTTT
CDR3: CASSQAIVGNTEAFF

V: TRBV29-1
D: TRBD1
J: TRBJ2-7
size: NA
DNA: TGCAGCGTTGAAAGGGGGGGACAGGGGTACGAGCAGTACTTC
CDR3: CSVERGGQGYEQYF

V: TRBV4-1
D: TRBD2
J: TRBJ2-5
size: NA
DNA: TGCGCCAGCAGCATACGGACTAGCGGGAGCCAAGAGACCCAGTACTTC
CDR3: CASSIRTSGSQETQYF

V: TRBV5-4
D: TRBD1
J: TRBJ1-2
size: NA
DNA: TGTGCCAGCAGCCCCCCCCCGGGACAGGGAGAGTTGGGCTACACCTTC
CDR3: CASSPPPGQGELGYTF

V: TRBV7-8
D: NA
J: TRBJ2-6
size: NA
DNA: TGTGCCAGCAGCCCACGCCCCAGAAGCTCTGGGGCCAACGTCCTGACTTTC
CDR3: CASSPRPRSSGANVLTF

V: TRBV4-3
D: NA
J: TRBJ1-2
size: NA
DNA: TGCGCCAGCAGCCAAGATGGGGGCGGCCTGCATGGCTACACCTTC
CDR3: CASSQDGGGLHGYTF

V: TRBV19
D: NA
J: TRBJ2-1
size: NA
DNA: TGTGCCAGTAGTTTAGCGGACAGCTCCTACAATGAGCAGTTCTTC
CDR3: CASSLADSSYNEQFF

V: TRBV27
D: NA
J: TRBJ1-2
size: NA
DNA: TGTGCCAGCAGTTTAGCAGTATCTAACTATGGCTACACCTTC
CDR3: CASSLAVSNYGYTF

V: TRBV6-5
D: NA
J: TRBJ2-3
size: NA
DNA: TGTGCCAGCAGTCGACGGGGCACAGATACGCAGTATTTT
CDR3: CASSRRGTDTQYF

V: TRBV2
D: NA
J: TRBJ1-4
size: NA
DNA: TGTGCCAGCAGCCTAACTTGGACTAATGAAAAACTGTTTTTT
CDR3: CASSLTWTNEKLFF

V: TRBV27
D: NA
J: TRBJ2-1
size: NA
DNA: TGTGCCAGCAGAGCGTGGGGGAGGAGCTCCTACAATGAGCAGTTCTTC
CDR3: CASRAWGRSSYNEQFF

V: TRBV28
D: NA
J: TRBJ2-3
size: NA
DNA: TGTGCCAGCAGTCCATACAGGGTTGATACGCAGTATTTT
CDR3: CASSPYRVDTQYF

V: TRBV19
D: NA
J: TRBJ1-1
size: NA
DNA: TGTGCCAGTAGTAGTATCGGGGGGACTACTGAAGCTTTCTTT
CDR3: CASSSIGGTTEAFF

V: TRBV5-5
D: TRBD1
J: TRBJ2-3
size: few
DNA: TGTGCCAGCAGCTTGGGAGGGACAGGGTTAGGAGATACGCAGTATTTT
CDR3: CASSLGGTGLGDTQYF

V: TRBV28
D: TRBD2
J: TRBJ2-1
size: NA
DNA: TGTGCCAGCCGGAGACTAGCGGCCTACAATGAGCAGTTCTTC
CDR3: CASRRLAAYNEQFF

V: TRBV14
D: NA
J: TRBJ2-2
size: NA
DNA: TGTGCCAGCAGCCAGACCGGGAGAGATCTCGCCGGGGAGCTGTTTTTT
CDR3: CASSQTGRDLAGELFF

V: TRBV30
D: NA
J: TRBJ2-1
size: NA
DNA: TGTGCCTGGAGCCCCACGGCTAGCAATGAGCAGTTCTTC
CDR3: CAWSPTASNEQFF

V: TRBV7-8
D: NA
J: TRBJ2-2
size: NA
DNA: TGTGCCAGCAGCTTAGGGGCCCCCGGGGAGCTGTTTTTT
CDR3: CASSLGAPGELFF

V: TRBV4-1
D: NA
J: TRBJ1-1
size: few
DNA: TGCGCCAGCAGAGGATCCAGGGGAAGTTTCGCTGAAGCTTTCTTT
CDR3: CASRGSRGSFAEAFF

V: TRBV5-6
D: NA
J: TRBJ2-7
size: NA
DNA: TGTGCCAGCAGCCGGGACTTTAATTCCTACGAGCAGTACTTC
CDR3: CASSRDFNSYEQYF